The rows below give T cell receptor beta chains drawn from one sample of a study of siplizumab effects on memory and regulatory T cells. Sequencing used immunoSEQ multiplex PCR; TCRdb keeps in-frame clones, though not all of them. The sample lists 92,000 or so clones, around 89% occurring once. What was sequenced was CD4+ T cells sorted from blood. These receptors came from a human donor in good health. CDR3s include the opening cysteine and the closing phenylalanine or tryptophan. Fields, in order: V gene, clone size, J gene, D gene, CDR3 protein, CDR3 DNA. A D gene is named only where the DNA matches it firmly. Clone size, where shown, is once, few, many, or a class for clones that have expanded.

TRBV7-2	-	TRBJ2-5	TRBD1	CASSFGQGGETQYF	TGTGCCAGCAGCTTCGGACAGGGCGGGGAGACCCAGTACTTC
TRBV7-2	-	TRBJ1-1	-	CASRLLDVTEAFF	TGTGCCAGCAGGCTACTCGATGTGACTGAAGCTTTCTTT
TRBV7-9	-	TRBJ2-2	TRBD2	CASSPLGFGGTGELFF	TGTGCCAGCAGCCCCCTGGGGTTCGGGGGGACCGGGGAGCTGTTTTTT
TRBV7-9	-	TRBJ1-4	-	CASSPGRVHSNEKLFF	TGTGCCAGCAGCCCGGGGAGGGTGCATTCTAATGAAAAACTGTTTTTT
TRBV5-1	few	TRBJ2-7	TRBD2	CASSLGPTGLAYEQYF	TGCGCCAGCAGCTTGGGCCCCACGGGACTAGCCTACGAGCAGTACTTC
TRBV6-1	-	TRBJ2-3	TRBD1	CASKGQGTDTQYF	TGTGCCAGCAAGGGACAGGGCACAGATACGCAGTATTTT
TRBV11-2	-	TRBJ2-2	TRBD2	CASSLRSGRGTGELFF	TGTGCCAGCAGCTTACGTAGCGGGAGGGGTACCGGGGAGCTGTTTTTT
TRBV29-1	-	TRBJ2-3	TRBD2	CSVDIREVRLARATDTQYF	TGCAGCGTTGACATCAGGGAAGTAAGACTAGCTAGGGCCACAGATACGCAGTATTTT
TRBV9	-	TRBJ1-2	-	CASSVVGDEGYTF	TGTGCCAGCAGCGTAGTAGGGGATGAGGGCTACACCTTC
TRBV28	-	TRBJ2-1	TRBD1	CASSPSEDREPYNEQFF	TGTGCCAGCAGTCCCAGTGAGGACAGGGAGCCCTACAATGAGCAGTTCTTC
TRBV4-3	-	TRBJ2-5	TRBD1	CASSQGDSQETQYF	TGCGCCAGCAGCCAGGGGGACAGTCAAGAGACCCAGTACTTC
TRBV11-3	-	TRBJ2-7	-	CASSLTGRVNEQYF	TGTGCCAGCAGCTTAACAGGCAGGGTGAACGAGCAGTACTTC
TRBV30	-	TRBJ1-1	-	CAWGNGGQNTEAFF	TGTGCCTGGGGTAATGGCGGACAGAACACTGAAGCTTTCTTT
TRBV30	-	TRBJ2-7	-	CAWSVLGVYEQYF	TGTGCCTGGAGTGTACTAGGGGTCTACGAGCAGTACTTC
TRBV20-1	-	TRBJ2-5	-	CSARGKETQYF	TGCAGTGCTAGGGGAAAAGAGACCCAGTACTTC
TRBV5-1	-	TRBJ2-1	-	CASSWGHDNEQFF	TGCGCCAGCAGCTGGGGACACGACAATGAGCAGTTCTTC
TRBV25-1	-	TRBJ2-7	TRBD1	CASRKVGDRGLEQYF	TGTGCCAGCAGGAAAGTCGGGGACAGGGGCTTGGAGCAGTACTTC
TRBV30	few	TRBJ1-6	-	CAWSGGASSYNSPLHF	TGTGCCTGGAGTGGAGGGGCTAGCTCCTATAATTCACCCCTCCACTTT
TRBV20-1	-	TRBJ2-7	-	CSAGNYEQYF	TGCAGTGCTGGGAACTACGAGCAGTACTTC
TRBV6-6	-	TRBJ1-5	-	CASRQGGLNQPQHF	TGTGCCAGCAGGCAAGGAGGGTTGAATCAGCCCCAGCATTTT
TRBV6-6	-	TRBJ2-5	TRBD2	CASTKSGIQETQYF	TGTGCCAGCACAAAAAGCGGGATTCAAGAGACCCAGTACTTC
TRBV9	-	TRBJ2-7	TRBD2	CASSVGTSGNLESYEQYF	TGTGCCAGCAGCGTAGGGACTAGCGGGAACCTTGAATCCTACGAGCAGTACTTC
TRBV28	-	TRBJ1-6	TRBD1	CASSFPQGAAGNSPLHF	TGTGCCAGCAGTTTCCCCCAGGGGGCAGCGGGTAATTCACCCCTCCACTTT
TRBV7-9	-	TRBJ1-1	-	CASSLAEGRGDTEAFF	TGTGCCAGCAGCTTAGCGGAGGGGAGAGGGGACACTGAAGCTTTCTTT
TRBV19	-	TRBJ2-1	-	CASSGAATYNEQFF	TGTGCCAGTAGTGGGGCGGCAACCTACAATGAGCAGTTCTTC
TRBV5-1	-	TRBJ1-4	TRBD1	CASSFTAGTGVEKLFF	TGCGCCAGCAGCTTTACGGCGGGGACAGGGGTTGAAAAACTGTTTTTT
TRBV2	-	TRBJ1-5	-	CASSDGGRSQPQHF	TGTGCCAGCAGTGACGGGGGCCGGAGTCAGCCCCAGCATTTT
TRBV28	-	TRBJ2-7	TRBD1	CASSLPGTGAYEQYF	TGTGCCAGCAGTTTGCCGGGTACAGGGGCCTACGAGCAGTACTTC
TRBV5-1	-	TRBJ2-7	-	CASSYGDRFNYEQYF	TGCGCCAGCAGCTACGGGGACCGTTTTAACTACGAGCAGTACTTC
TRBV5-4	-	TRBJ2-7	TRBD2	CASSPKTSGSSEQYF	TGTGCCAGCAGCCCTAAGACTAGCGGGAGTTCCGAGCAGTACTTC
TRBV18	-	TRBJ2-2	-	CASSSSWGAGELFF	TGTGCCAGCTCATCGTCCTGGGGCGCCGGGGAGCTGTTTTTT
TRBV25-1	-	TRBJ2-5	-	CASSASRVGSGETQYF	TGTGCCAGCAGTGCTAGCCGCGTCGGGAGCGGAGAGACCCAGTACTTC
TRBV28	-	TRBJ2-5	-	CASSRTVPSETQYF	TGTGCCAGCAGCCGAACAGTACCCTCGGAGACCCAGTACTTC
TRBV6-6	once	TRBJ1-5	-	CASSYSSGASNQPQHF	TGTGCCAGCAGTTACTCATCAGGGGCTAGCAATCAGCCCCAGCATTTT